This is a list of T cell receptor beta chains from one sample in a study of early T cells in non-severe SARS-CoV-2 infection. Each CDR3 protein is one row after TCRdb ran MiXCR on the 5' RACE reads. The repertoire holds about 130,000 distinct CDR3 sequences, more than 12% seen once, with 20% to 25% in the top ten. The sample comprised whole blood. The receptors derive from an adult who was a healthcare worker with PCR-confirmed SARS-CoV-2 infection or an uninfected control (not recorded which). Both conserved end residues are part of each CDR3. A D gene is named only where the DNA matches it firmly. Some rows have no size entry. The others give once, few or many, or a class for an expanded clone.

CDR3: CSVGGTPAYNEQFF
DNA: TGCAGCGTTGGAGGGACACCAGCTTACAATGAGCAGTTCTTC
size: few
D: -
V: TRBV29-1
J: TRBJ2-1

CDR3: CASSQAVLDEQVF
DNA: TGCGCCAGCAGCCAAGCTGTACTGGATGAGCAGGTCTTC
size: -
D: -
V: TRBV4-1
J: TRBJ2-1

CDR3: CASSPPTGRVDRNIQYF
DNA: TGCGCCAGCAGCCCACCCACCGGCAGGGTTGATAGAAACATTCAGTACTTC
size: -
D: -
V: TRBV4-1
J: TRBJ2-4

CDR3: CASSQSGGARSETQYF
DNA: TGTGCCAGCAGTCAGAGCGGGGGGGCCCGTTCCGAGACCCAGTACTTC
size: many
D: TRBD2
V: TRBV2
J: TRBJ2-5

CDR3: CASSFPGQGNTEAFF
DNA: TGCGCCAGCAGCTTCCCGGGACAGGGAAACACTGAAGCTTTCTTT
size: many
D: TRBD1
V: TRBV10-2
J: TRBJ1-1

CDR3: CAWRTRGQATGELFF
DNA: TGTGCCTGGCGGACCAGGGGACAGGCCACCGGGGAGCTGTTTTTT
size: -
D: TRBD1
V: TRBV30
J: TRBJ2-2

CDR3: CASSPPYSSTNEKLFF
DNA: TGTGCCAGCAGCCCACCCTACAGCTCAACTAATGAAAAACTGTTTTTT
size: few
D: -
V: TRBV14
J: TRBJ1-4

CDR3: CSVREGLDYGYTF
DNA: TGCAGCGTTCGGGAGGGACTGGACTATGGCTACACCTTC
size: many
D: -
V: TRBV29-1
J: TRBJ1-2

CDR3: CASGRAYGYTF
DNA: TGTGCCAGCGGCAGGGCCTATGGCTACACCTTC
size: few
D: -
V: TRBV7-9
J: TRBJ1-2

CDR3: CATARGSYNEQFF
DNA: TGTGCCACCGCTAGGGGTTCCTACAATGAGCAGTTCTTC
size: few
D: -
V: TRBV15
J: TRBJ2-1

CDR3: CASPRTSGGDTQYF
DNA: TGTGCCAGCCCAAGGACTAGCGGAGGAGATACGCAGTATTTT
size: few
D: TRBD2
V: TRBV2
J: TRBJ2-3

CDR3: CASSSIIGGEQFF
DNA: TGTGCCAGCAGCTCAATTATAGGAGGTGAGCAGTTCTTC
size: few
D: -
V: TRBV7-6
J: TRBJ2-1

CDR3: CASSPDSYSNQPQHF
DNA: TGTGCCAGCTCACCCGACAGTTATAGCAATCAGCCCCAGCATTTT
size: few
D: -
V: TRBV18
J: TRBJ1-5

CDR3: CASSFDGNEKLFF
DNA: TGTGCCAGCAGTTTCGACGGTAATGAAAAACTGTTTTTT
size: -
D: -
V: TRBV12-3/TRBV12-4
J: TRBJ1-4

CDR3: CASSLQGALSNQPQHF
DNA: TGTGCCAGCAGTTTACAGGGGGCATTAAGCAATCAGCCCCAGCATTTT
size: few
D: TRBD1
V: TRBV6-2/TRBV6-3
J: TRBJ1-5

CDR3: CSARDPAAGNTIYF
DNA: TGCAGTGCTAGAGATCCCGCGGCTGGAAACACCATATATTTT
size: -
D: -
V: TRBV20-1
J: TRBJ1-3

CDR3: CASSRDLETQYF
DNA: TGTGCCAGCAGCCGGGACCTAGAGACCCAGTACTTC
size: -
D: -
V: TRBV7-6
J: TRBJ2-5

CDR3: CASSLVPKNTGELFF
DNA: TGTGCCAGCAGCTTAGTCCCCAAAAACACCGGGGAGCTGTTTTTT
size: few
D: -
V: TRBV7-6
J: TRBJ2-2

CDR3: CASSLGGSYNEQFF
DNA: TGTGCCAGCAGCTTGGGGGGCTCCTACAATGAGCAGTTCTTC
size: few
D: -
V: TRBV27
J: TRBJ2-1

CDR3: CASSPGLAGVETQYF
DNA: TGTGCCAGCAGCCCCGGACTAGCGGGGGTAGAGACCCAGTACTTC
size: -
D: TRBD2
V: TRBV14
J: TRBJ2-5

CDR3: CASSLGRDTHSPLHF
DNA: TGTGCCAGCAGTTTGGGGCGGGACACGCATTCGCCCCTCCACTTT
size: few
D: -
V: TRBV12-3/TRBV12-4
J: TRBJ1-6

CDR3: CASSQRGADEQYF
DNA: TGTGCCAGCAGCCAACGAGGTGCAGACGAGCAGTACTTC
size: many
D: -
V: TRBV3-1
J: TRBJ2-7

CDR3: CASSQEVRNSAGANVLTF
DNA: TGCGCCAGCAGCCAAGAAGTCAGAAACTCAGCCGGGGCCAACGTCCTGACTTTC
size: many
D: -
V: TRBV4-1
J: TRBJ2-6

CDR3: CASRLGGGRAYGYTF
DNA: TGTGCCAGCAGGTTGGGTGGGGGTCGGGCCTATGGCTACACCTTC
size: many
D: -
V: TRBV2
J: TRBJ1-2

CDR3: CASSLTGQKGTF
DNA: TGCGCCAGCAGCTTGACAGGCCAAAAGGGCACCTTC
size: few
D: -
V: TRBV5-1
J: TRBJ1-2

CDR3: CASSSRPVNYGYTF
DNA: TGTGCCAGCAGTTCAAGGCCCGTTAACTATGGCTACACCTTC
size: few
D: -
V: TRBV6-5
J: TRBJ1-2

CDR3: CASSQPPGELFF
DNA: TGTGCCAGCAGCCAACCCCCGGGGGAGCTGTTTTTT
size: -
D: -
V: TRBV3-1
J: TRBJ2-2

CDR3: CASSVTRANEQFF
DNA: TGTGCCAGTAGTGTGACTAGAGCGAATGAGCAGTTCTTC
size: -
D: -
V: TRBV19
J: TRBJ2-1

CDR3: CASSFKESSGYNEQFF
DNA: TGCGCCAGCAGCTTTAAGGAGAGCTCGGGCTACAATGAGCAGTTCTTC
size: -
D: -
V: TRBV5-1
J: TRBJ2-1

CDR3: CASWSDGHQNTEAFF
DNA: TGTGCCAGCTGGTCAGATGGACATCAGAACACTGAAGCTTTCTTT
size: few
D: -
V: TRBV6-5
J: TRBJ1-1

CDR3: CASSESKGAGEKLFF
DNA: TGCGCCAGCAGTGAGTCGAAGGGGGCGGGCGAAAAACTGTTTTTT
size: many
D: TRBD1
V: TRBV10-2
J: TRBJ1-4

CDR3: CASSPAGVNYGYTF
DNA: TGTGCCAGCAGTCCCGCGGGGGTTAACTATGGCTACACCTTC
size: few
D: -
V: TRBV12-3/TRBV12-4
J: TRBJ1-2

CDR3: CASSFSLKDEKLFF
DNA: TGCGCCAGCAGCTTCTCCCTGAAGGACGAAAAACTGTTTTTT
size: many
D: -
V: TRBV5-1
J: TRBJ1-4

CDR3: CASSLLRGRTYNEQFF
DNA: TGTGCCAGCAGCCTTCTTAGGGGGCGAACCTACAATGAGCAGTTCTTC
size: -
D: TRBD1
V: TRBV11-2
J: TRBJ2-1

CDR3: CSAPTGAGRETQYF
DNA: TGCAGTGCCCCCACCGGGGCGGGTCGGGAGACCCAGTACTTC
size: -
D: -
V: TRBV20-1
J: TRBJ2-5

CDR3: CASSWGRGNEKLFF
DNA: TGTGCCAGCAGCTGGGGACGGGGTAATGAAAAACTGTTTTTT
size: -
D: -
V: TRBV13
J: TRBJ1-4

CDR3: CASSLDRGARRDGYTF
DNA: TGCGCCAGCAGCCTGGACAGGGGGGCGCGGCGAGATGGCTACACCTTC
size: -
D: TRBD1
V: TRBV5-1
J: TRBJ1-2

CDR3: CASSQDGRARSPLHF
DNA: TGTGCCAGCAGCCAAGATGGGAGGGCTCGATCACCCCTCCACTTT
size: -
D: -
V: TRBV3-1
J: TRBJ1-6

CDR3: CASSPESNSYEQYF
DNA: TGTGCCAGCAGCCCGGAGAGCAACTCCTACGAGCAGTACTTC
size: once
D: -
V: TRBV3-1
J: TRBJ2-7

CDR3: CSARVPSNTEAFF
DNA: TGCAGTGCCAGGGTCCCATCAAACACTGAAGCTTTCTTT
size: -
D: -
V: TRBV20-1
J: TRBJ1-1

CDR3: CASSLRSPGELFF
DNA: TGCGCCAGCAGCTTGAGATCACCCGGGGAGCTGTTTTTT
size: few
D: -
V: TRBV5-1
J: TRBJ2-2